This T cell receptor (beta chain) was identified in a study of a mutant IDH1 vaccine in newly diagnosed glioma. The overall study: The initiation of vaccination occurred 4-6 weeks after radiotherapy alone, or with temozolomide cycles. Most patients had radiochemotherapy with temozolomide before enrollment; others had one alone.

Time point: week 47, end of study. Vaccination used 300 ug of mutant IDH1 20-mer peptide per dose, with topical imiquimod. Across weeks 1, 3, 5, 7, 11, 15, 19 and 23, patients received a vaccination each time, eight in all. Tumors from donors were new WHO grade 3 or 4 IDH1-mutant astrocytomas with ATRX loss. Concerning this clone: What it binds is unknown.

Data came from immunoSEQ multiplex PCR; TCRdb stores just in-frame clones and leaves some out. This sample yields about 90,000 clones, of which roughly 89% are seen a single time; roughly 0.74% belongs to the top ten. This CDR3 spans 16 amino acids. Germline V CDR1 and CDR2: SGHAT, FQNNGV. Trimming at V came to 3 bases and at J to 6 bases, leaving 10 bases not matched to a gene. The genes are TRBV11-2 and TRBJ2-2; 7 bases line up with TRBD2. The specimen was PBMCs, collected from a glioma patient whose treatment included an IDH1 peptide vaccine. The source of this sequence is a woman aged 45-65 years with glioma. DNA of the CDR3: TGTGCCAGCAGCTTTTTCGGCGGGAGTAGGGCCGGGGAGCTGTTTTTT. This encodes CASSFFGGSRAGELFF.